The entry that follows covers one T cell receptor (beta chain) sequence. Its specificity is unknown. The CDR3 sequence is 14 residues long. V lost 0 bases, J lost 4 bases, and 9 bases lay in between. The germline V gene encodes CDR1 MGHRA and CDR2 YSYEKL. This specimen comes from a study of cytomegalovirus exposure and HLA in healthy donors. Broader study findings: CMV serostatus was the only recorded immune exposure for donors. Earlier findings revealed that most TCR beta V segments proved productive either about 87% or about 30% of the time.

Both 60 Vbeta primers and 13 Jbeta primers went into the PCR. This table comes from immunoSEQ multiplex PCR, and its TCRdb copy is limited to in-frame clones, with some not included. The repertoire has approximately 65,000 clones, 65% to 70% of them found once; the top ten carry under 20%. The sequenced material came from PBMCs. The J gene is TRBJ1-1, the V gene TRBV4-1; unclear D gene. The sequence was collected from a man aged 35 to 55 in good health and CMV-seropositive. CDR3 loop: CASSQDPRGTEAFF. The CDR3 bases are TGCGCCAGCAGCCAAGATCCCCGGGGCACTGAAGCTTTCTTT.